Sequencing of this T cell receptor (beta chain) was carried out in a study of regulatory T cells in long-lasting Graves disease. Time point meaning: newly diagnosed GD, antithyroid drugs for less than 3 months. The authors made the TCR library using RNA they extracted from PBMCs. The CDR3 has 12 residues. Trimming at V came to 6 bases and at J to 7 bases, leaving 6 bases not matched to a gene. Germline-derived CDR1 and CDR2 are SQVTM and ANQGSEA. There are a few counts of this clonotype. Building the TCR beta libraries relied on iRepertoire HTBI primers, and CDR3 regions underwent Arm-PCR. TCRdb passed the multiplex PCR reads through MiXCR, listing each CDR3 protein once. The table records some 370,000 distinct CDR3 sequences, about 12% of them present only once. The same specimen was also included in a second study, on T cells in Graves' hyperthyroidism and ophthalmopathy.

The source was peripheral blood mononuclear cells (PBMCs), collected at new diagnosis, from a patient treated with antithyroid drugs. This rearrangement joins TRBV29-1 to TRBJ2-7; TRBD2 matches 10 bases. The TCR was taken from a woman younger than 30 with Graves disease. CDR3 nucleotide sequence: TGCAGCGTCGCTAGCGGGAGTTGGGAGCAGTACTTC. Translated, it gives CSVASGSWEQYF.